A selection of T cell receptor beta chains follows, all from one sample in a study of shared clonotypes between healthy human individuals. The repertoire was sequenced with immunoSEQ multiplex PCR; TCRdb's copy has only in-frame clones and lacks some. The sample lists 2 million to 2.5 million clones, 90% to 96% occurring once. The sample comprised naive CD4+ T cells sorted from blood. The receptor set was obtained from a man between 18 and 35 years old in good health. Each CDR3 is given with its conserved first and last residue. Each record gives: D gene, CDR3 length, V gene, J gene, clone size, CDR3 DNA, CDR3 protein. D genes are given only for firm matches. Expanded clones are given a class, and other clones once, few, many or no size at all.

>NA|15|TRBV5-1|TRBJ2-5|NA
TGCGCCAGCAGCTTGGAGGTGCCTCGCGGGGAGACCCAGTACTTC
CASSLEVPRGETQYF
>TRBD1|16|TRBV7-6|TRBJ1-2|NA
TGTGCCAGCAGCTTAGAAATGACAGGGGGCGGCTATGGCTACACCTTC
CASSLEMTGGGYGYTF
>NA|15|TRBV7-9|TRBJ1-6|NA
TGTGCCAGCAGCTTAGGACAGGATTATAATTCACCCCTCCACTTT
CASSLGQDYNSPLHF
>NA|14|TRBV7-6|TRBJ1-1|NA
TGTGCCAGCCAAGGGGGTCCGGGGAACACTGAAGCTTTCTTT
CASQGGPGNTEAFF
>TRBD1|19|TRBV7-8|TRBJ2-2|once
TGTGCCAGCCAGCGTGAGAGCAGGGGGCGGCTGGCTTCCACCGGGGAGCTGTTTTTT
CASQRESRGRLASTGELFF
>NA|14|TRBV7-4|TRBJ1-6|NA
TGTGCCAGCAGCTTAGTTCAGTATAATTCACCCCTCCACTTT
CASSLVQYNSPLHF
>NA|12|TRBV29-1|TRBJ2-7|NA
TGCAGCGCCGTGACAGGATCCTACGAGCAGTACTTC
CSAVTGSYEQYF
>NA|14|TRBV5-4|TRBJ2-2|NA
TGTGCCAGCAGCTTCCCTAGCAAGCCCGGGGAGCTGTTTTTT
CASSFPSKPGELFF
>TRBD1|14|TRBV18|TRBJ1-3|NA
TGTGCCAGCTCACTGACAGGGGATCGGTACACCATATATTTT
CASSLTGDRYTIYF
>NA|11|TRBV10-3|TRBJ1-4|NA
TGTGCCAGCAGGGCAGGCGAAAAACTGTTTTTT
CASRAGEKLFF
>TRBD1|12|TRBV30|TRBJ2-5|NA
TGTGCCTGGGCTAACAGGGGGGAGACCCAGTACTTC
CAWANRGETQYF
>NA|14|TRBV6-4|TRBJ2-3|NA
TGTGCCAGCAGTGATGGATACGCCGCAGATACGCAGTATTTT
CASSDGYAADTQYF
>NA|16|TRBV7-9|TRBJ1-5|NA
TGTGCCAGCAGCTTAGGTATCGGGCAGGGGAATCAGCCCCAGCATTTT
CASSLGIGQGNQPQHF
>NA|15|TRBV11-2|TRBJ2-1|NA
TGTGCCAGCAGCTTAGATCGGCGAGCCTACAATGAGCAGTTCTTC
CASSLDRRAYNEQFF
>TRBD2|15|TRBV5-1|TRBJ2-5|NA
TGCGCCAGCAGGGTTCCTAGCGGGGGCCAAGAGACCCAGTACTTC
CASRVPSGGQETQYF
>TRBD1|17|TRBV19|TRBJ1-1|NA
TGTGCCAGTAGTGCCCGTACGACAGGGGGCTTAGACACTGAAGCTTTCTTT
CASSARTTGGLDTEAFF
>TRBD2|17|TRBV15|TRBJ2-2|NA
TGTGCCACCAGCAGCGGGGCCGGACTAGGGGAAGGAGGGGAGCTGTTTTTT
CATSSGAGLGEGGELFF
>NA|15|TRBV5-4|TRBJ2-3|NA
TGTGCCAGCAGCTTGGGCTGGGGGAACACAGATACGCAGTATTTT
CASSLGWGNTDTQYF
>NA|12|TRBV25-1|TRBJ1-2|NA
TGTGCCAGCAGGGGGAATGGGTATGGCTACACCTTC
CASRGNGYGYTF
>NA|12|TRBV2|TRBJ2-3|once
TGTGCCAGCAGTACCGGGACTTATACGCAGTATTTT
CASSTGTYTQYF
>NA|11|TRBV30|TRBJ2-3|NA
TGTGCCTGGAGTTTAGGGGATACGCAGTATTTT
CAWSLGDTQYF
>TRBD2|17|TRBV13|TRBJ2-7|NA
TGTGCCAGCAGTTACCGACTAGCGGGAGGTTTCACCTACGAGCAGTACTTC
CASSYRLAGGFTYEQYF
>NA|17|TRBV5-1|TRBJ1-1|NA
TGCGCCAGCAGCGTTACCGGGCCCCGCGGCCTCAACACTGAAGCTTTCTTT
CASSVTGPRGLNTEAFF
>NA|14|TRBV2|TRBJ1-1|NA
TGTGCCAGCATGAGCATCCGCGGGGCCACTGAAGCTTTCTTT
CASMSIRGATEAFF
>NA|13|TRBV6-1|TRBJ2-3|NA
TGTGCCAGCAGGACGTCACTTTTAGATACGCAGTATTTT
CASRTSLLDTQYF
>NA|13|TRBV19|TRBJ2-7|NA
TGTGCCAGTAGTGCAACCCCCGGCCTCGAGCAGTACTTC
CASSATPGLEQYF
>NA|12|TRBV28|TRBJ1-2|NA
TGTGCCAGCAGTTTAGCAGGGCCTGGCTACACCTTC
CASSLAGPGYTF